One sample yielded the 7 T cell receptor beta chains listed below, sequenced in a study of T cell clonotyping in hematopoietic cell transplantation. TCRdb's table, derived via immunoSEQ multiplex PCR, lists solely in-frame clones and lacks some. The sample comprises about 70,000 clones, 94% of which are singletons, and more than 1.5% rests with the top ten. The sample was peripheral blood mononuclear cells. These receptors all come from a man between 45 and 60 years old in good health. Some clones in this sample may be carry-over from other donors' samples.

The chain has TRBV6-1 and TRBJ1-4; unclear D gene. The germline CDR1 and CDR2 sequences are MNHNS and SASEGT. This CDR3 spans 13 amino acids. The germline V and J ends were trimmed by 8 bases and 4 bases, with 11 bases remaining between them. CDR3 loop: CASAGRINEKLFF. The CDR3 nucleotides read TGTGCCAGCGCCGGCAGGATTAATGAAAAACTGTTTTTT.

This chain links TRBV11-2 with TRBJ1-1; D gene unclear. The length of the CDR3 is 13 residues. CDR1 is SGHAT and CDR2 is FQNNGV in the germline V gene. Trimming left V 5 bases short and J 1 base short, with 8 bases between. The CDR3, as DNA: TGTGCCAGCAGCCGAAGGAGGAACACTGAAGCTTTCTTT. It yields the protein CASSRRRNTEAFF.

The V and J genes are TRBV20-1 and TRBJ1-1; the D is unclear. V was pared by 6 bases and J by 10 bases, with 12 bases between. This CDR3 region has 10 residues. CDR1 is DFQATT, CDR2 SNEGSKA, per germline (reference sequence). CDR3 loop: CSALSDGAFF. The CDR3 DNA sequence: TGCAGTGCCCTTTCCGACGGAGCTTTCTTT.

CDR3 sequence (DNA): TGTGCCAGCAGCGTAGGGATCGGGCTTACTAGCACAGATACGCAGTATTTT. Its protein product is CASSVGIGLTSTDTQYF. The chain combines TRBV9 with TRBJ2-3; unclear D gene. Trimming stripped 0 bases from V and 0 bases from J, with 14 bases between. CDR1 SGDLS and CDR2 YYNGEE come from the germline V gene. The CDR3 contains 17 residues. Filled out from reference TRBV9 and TRBJ2-3, the complete variable domain reads DSGVTQTPKHLITATGQRVTLRCSPRSGDLSVYWYQQSLDQGLQFLIQYYNGEERAKGNILERFSAQQFPDLHSELNLSSLELGDSALYFCASSVGIGLTSTDTQYFGPGTRLTVL.

The chain recombines TRBV14 with TRBJ2-7; 12 bases fit TRBD2. J was trimmed by 5 bases and V by 4 bases; bases with no gene match: 12. The CDR3 is 17 amino acids. Germline assignment: CDR1 SGHDN and CDR2 FVKESK. The CDR3 DNA reads as TGTGCCAGCAGCCCCCGCATACCCCTAGCGGGGGGGGACGAGCAGTACTTC. Its translation is CASSPRIPLAGGDEQYF.

The chain employs TRBV29-1 and TRBJ2-2; no clear D. CDR1 and CDR2 from the germline V gene are SQVTM and ANQGSEA. Trimming removed 3 bases from V and 4 bases from J, with 12 bases in between. The CDR3 is 14 residues long. The CDR3 here is CSVELGSATGELFF. CDR3 bases: TGCAGCGTTGAGTTGGGGTCAGCCACCGGGGAGCTGTTTTTT.

V is TRBV5-8 and J is TRBJ1-5; D is possibly TRBD1 (6 bases). CDR1 and CDR2 from the germline V gene are SGHTS and YDEGEE. The CDR3 has 18 residues. V shed 7 bases and J shed 0 bases, with 23 bases lying between them. The chain's CDR3 is CASPVGGQSLDSNQPQHF. In nucleotides, the CDR3 is TGTGCCAGCCCGGTTGGGGGGCAATCACTGGATAGCAATCAGCCCCAGCATTTT.